This T cell receptor (beta chain) was found in a study of blood T cell repertoires in COVID-19. On the study more broadly: T cells, B-cell-depleted T cells, or PBMCs supplied cDNA or gDNA.

Two consecutive negative NP/OP PCR tests, clearance, or resolved symptoms defined Cohort 3 recovery. Data came from immunoSEQ multiplex PCR; TCRdb stores just in-frame clones and leaves some out. The data hold some 400,000 clones, with 89% observed a single time. Trimming took 5 bases from V and 0 from J, leaving 14 bases between them. The length of the CDR3 is 15 residues. CDR1 is MNHEY and CDR2 is SVGAGI in the germline V gene. The V gene is TRBV6-5, the J gene TRBJ2-7, with a possible D match to TRBD1 (5 bases). The TCR originated in a woman aged 25 to 39 who had recovered from COVID-19. Sequenced sample: PBMCs or T cells enriched from blood (not recorded which). CDR3 DNA sequence: TGTGCCAGCAGTCCGACAGTCTTGAGCTCCTACGAGCAGTACTTC. Translating gives CASSPTVLSSYEQYF.